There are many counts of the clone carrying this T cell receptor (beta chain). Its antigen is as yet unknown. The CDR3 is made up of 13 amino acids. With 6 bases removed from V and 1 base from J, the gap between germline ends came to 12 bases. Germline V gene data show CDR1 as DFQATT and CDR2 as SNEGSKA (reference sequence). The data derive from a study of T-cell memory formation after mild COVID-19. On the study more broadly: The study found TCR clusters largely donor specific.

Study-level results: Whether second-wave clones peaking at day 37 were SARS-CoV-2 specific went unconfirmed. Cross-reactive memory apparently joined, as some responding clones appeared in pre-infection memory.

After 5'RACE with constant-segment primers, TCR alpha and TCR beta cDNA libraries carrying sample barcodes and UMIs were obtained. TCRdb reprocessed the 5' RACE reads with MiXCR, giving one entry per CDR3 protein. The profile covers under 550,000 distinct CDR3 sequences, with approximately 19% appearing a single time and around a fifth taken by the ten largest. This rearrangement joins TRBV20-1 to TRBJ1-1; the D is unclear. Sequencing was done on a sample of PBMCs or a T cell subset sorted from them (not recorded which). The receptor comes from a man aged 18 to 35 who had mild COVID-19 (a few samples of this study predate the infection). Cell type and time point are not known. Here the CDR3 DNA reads TGCAGTGCCCGGGTAACTGCGAACACTGAAGCTTTCTTT. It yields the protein CSARVTANTEAFF.